A single sample gave rise to the 14 T cell receptor beta chains below, sequenced in a study of blood T cell repertoires in COVID-19. Clones were read by immunoSEQ multiplex PCR, and TCRdb kept only the in-frame ones, dropping some. The sample lists approximately 250,000 clones, 70% to 85% occurring once. The material sequenced was PBMCs or T cells enriched from blood (not recorded which). The receptors shown here come from a man in his forties or fifties who had recovered from COVID-19.

J is TRBJ2-5 and V is TRBV10-3; 9 positions match TRBD1. V dropped 10 bases and J dropped 2; count of bases not matched to a gene: 8. The CDR3 spans 14 residues. Germline values: CDR1 ENHRY, CDR2 SYGVKD. CDR3 bases: TGTGCCACAAACAGGGGGCGCACGCAAGAGACCCAGTACTTC. As protein: CATNRGRTQETQYF.

The CDR3 DNA sequence: TGTGCCAGCAGCTTGACAATGGGTTCACCCCTCCACTTT. As protein: CASSLTMGSPLHF. The chain employs TRBV7-7 and TRBJ1-6; D unresolved. The CDR3 extends over 13 amino acids. Per germline, CDR1 SSHAT and CDR2 FNYEAQ (reference sequence). The ends were cut back, 3 bases at V and 9 bases at J, with 9 bases in the middle.

This chain joins TRBV6-5 and TRBJ1-2, with 7 nucleotides matching TRBD1. The germline CDR1 and CDR2 sequences are MNHEY and SVGAGI. CDR3 length: 14 amino acids. V lost 6 bases, J lost 0 bases, and 4 bases stayed unmatched. The CDR3 sequence: CASSRDRANYGYTF. The CDR3 DNA is TGTGCCAGCAGCAGGGACAGAGCTAACTATGGCTACACCTTC.

The rearrangement joins TRBV10-1 to TRBJ1-3; D is possibly TRBD1 (5 bases). Per the germline V gene, CDR1 is WNHNN and CDR2 is SYGVQD (reference sequence). V dropped 6 bases and J dropped 0 bases, with 15 bases sitting between them. This CDR3 has 16 residues. CDR3 protein: CASRRGRERSGNTIYF. The CDR3 nucleotides are TGCGCCAGCAGGCGCGGCAGGGAACGCTCTGGAAACACCATATATTTT.

This chain uses TRBV30 with TRBJ2-1; D might be TRBD1 (5 bases). The V end was cut by 0 bases, the J end by 0 bases, with 9 bases between. The CDR3 extends over 15 amino acids. The germline CDR1 and CDR2 sequences are GTSNPN and SVGIG (reference sequence). The CDR3: CAWSVGASSYNEQFF. The CDR3 DNA follows: TGTGCCTGGAGTGTAGGGGCCAGCTCCTACAATGAGCAGTTCTTC.

Remarks on this clone: In this CDR3 the conserved last residue, phenylalanine or tryptophan, is missing, so a read error is likely. The DNA is left out, because the CDR3 cannot be placed on it with certainty; the CDR3 is given as TCRdb lists it. The genes are TRBV11-3 and TRBJ1-6; TRBD1 is the table's D call and was not checked against the DNA. CDR1 is SGHNT, CDR2 YENEEA, per germline. A total of 9 residues make up the CDR3, ends included. CDR3 residues: CASSLGNSL.

The rearrangement links TRBV6-2 or TRBV6-3 to TRBJ2-7; 11 bases match TRBD2. Germline trimming cut 0 bases from V and 0 bases from J; bases unmatched to any gene: 13. This CDR3 contains 20 residues. Germline CDR1 and CDR2: MNHEY and SVGEGT. CDR3 residues: CASSYSPLALAGARSYEQYF. In nucleotides, the CDR3 is TGTGCCAGCAGTTACTCCCCTCTGGCACTAGCGGGGGCCCGCTCCTACGAGCAGTACTTC.

The chain recombines TRBV27 with TRBJ2-3, with D tentatively TRBD1 (5 bases). The germline V and J ends were trimmed by 5 bases and 2 bases, with 17 bases remaining between them. This CDR3 contains 16 residues. CDR1 is MNHEY, CDR2 SMNVEV, per germline (reference sequence). CDR3 sequence reads: CASSTRAPRFTDTQYF. The CDR3 coding sequence is TGTGCCAGCAGTACCAGGGCTCCCCGCTTCACAGATACGCAGTATTTT.

The chain is built from TRBV28 and TRBJ2-3; D is undetermined. CDR3 length: 13 amino acids. Trimming removed 9 bases from V and 2 bases from J, with 12 bases in between. From germline, CDR1 is MDHEN and CDR2 SYDVKM. CDR3 amino acids: CASEVRYTDTQYF. The CDR3 DNA follows: TGTGCCAGTGAAGTCCGGTACACAGATACGCAGTATTTT.

This sequence joins TRBV4-2 and TRBJ1-2; 7 nucleotides match TRBD1. J was trimmed by 6 bases and V by 4 bases; bases with no gene match: 20. This CDR3 comprises 18 residues. Germline-derived CDR1 and CDR2 are LGHNA and YNFKEQ. CDR3 region: CASSPRTGAQPAVDGYTF. DNA of the CDR3: TGTGCCAGCAGCCCACGGACAGGTGCGCAGCCCGCCGTTGATGGCTACACCTTC.

This rearrangement joins TRBV18 to TRBJ2-3, with 8 nucleotides matching TRBD2. CDR1 and CDR2 from the germline V gene are KGHSH and LQKENI. The junction had 3 bases not matched to a gene; V was cut back by 7 bases and J by 0 bases. The CDR3 runs to 14 residues. The CDR3 is CASFTSGSTDTQYF. The DNA for the CDR3 is TGTGCCAGCTTCACTAGCGGCAGCACAGATACGCAGTATTTT.

The CDR3 sequence: CASSQDRGSSSYEQYF. The CDR3 DNA is TGTGCCAGCAGCCAAGATAGGGGGTCTAGCTCCTACGAGCAGTACTTC. The V and J genes are TRBV14 and TRBJ2-7, with D maybe TRBD1 (6 bases). Germline V gene lookup returns CDR1 SGHDN and CDR2 FVKESK. V was shortened by 0 bases and J by 0 bases, with 12 bases between the two germline ends. CDR3 length equals 16 residues.

The chain employs TRBV6-2 or TRBV6-3 and TRBJ1-5; no reliable D call. CDR3 length equals 14 residues. The germline V and J ends were trimmed by 6 bases and 5 bases, with 14 bases remaining between them. Per the germline V gene, CDR1 is MNHEY and CDR2 is SVGEGT. In nucleotides, the CDR3 is TGTGCCAGCAGCCGCAGTAGCTTAGATCAGCCCCAGCATTTT. Its translation: CASSRSSLDQPQHF.

This sequence joins TRBV11-3 and TRBJ2-1; 8 bases agree with TRBD1. This CDR3 region has 14 residues. V lost 5 bases, J lost 5 bases, and 5 bases stayed unmatched. Germline V gene lookup returns CDR1 SGHNT and CDR2 YENEEA. CDR3 protein: CASSGPDRDNEQFF. The CDR3, as DNA: TGTGCCAGCAGCGGACCGGACAGGGACAATGAGCAGTTCTTC.